This record concerns one T cell receptor (beta chain) sequence. The antigen remains undetermined. Each CDR3 protein gets one entry after TCRdb re-called the reads with MiXCR. This repertoire shows approximately 500,000 distinct CDR3 sequences, about a quarter found once; its top ten account for about 13%. The germline gives CDR1 SNHLY, CDR2 FYNNEI. This CDR3 is built from 14 residues. V was clipped by 10 bases and J by 9 bases; unmatched bases: 13. This sample was included in a study of T cell repertoires in cytomegalovirus infection. Study outcomes and limitations: HLA-C-restricted, CMV-specific TCR beta clonotypes were dominant ex vivo.

Sequenced material: PBMCs. The chain is built from TRBV2 and TRBJ2-1, with 9 bases matching TRBD2. The TCR sequence derives from a human donor in good health (CMV status not recorded). Some clones in this sample may be carry-over from other donors' samples. CDR3 sequence reads: CAILRVAGVGEQFF. CDR3 DNA: TGTGCCATTTTAAGGGTAGCGGGAGTAGGTGAGCAGTTCTTC.